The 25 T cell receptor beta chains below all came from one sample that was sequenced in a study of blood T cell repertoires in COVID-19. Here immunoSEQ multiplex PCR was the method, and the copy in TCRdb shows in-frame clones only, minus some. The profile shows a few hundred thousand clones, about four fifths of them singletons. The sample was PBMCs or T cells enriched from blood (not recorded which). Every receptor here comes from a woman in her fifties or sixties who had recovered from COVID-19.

CDR3 in amino acids: CASSFNSNSPLHF. The CDR3 DNA is TGTGCCAGCAGCTTTAATTCTAATTCACCCCTCCACTTT. V gene TRBV5-5 combines with J gene TRBJ1-6; D is uncertain. The germline V gene has CDR1 SGHKS and CDR2 YYEKEE (reference sequence). The CDR3 spans 13 residues. Trimming shortened V by 2 bases and J by 6 bases, and 6 bases separated the two germline ends.

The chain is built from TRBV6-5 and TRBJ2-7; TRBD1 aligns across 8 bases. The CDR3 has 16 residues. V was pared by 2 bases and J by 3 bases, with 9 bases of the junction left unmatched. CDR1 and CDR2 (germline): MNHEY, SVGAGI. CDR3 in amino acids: CASSYGQTGGSYEQYF. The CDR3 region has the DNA TGTGCCAGCAGTTACGGTCAAACAGGGGGAAGCTACGAGCAGTACTTC.

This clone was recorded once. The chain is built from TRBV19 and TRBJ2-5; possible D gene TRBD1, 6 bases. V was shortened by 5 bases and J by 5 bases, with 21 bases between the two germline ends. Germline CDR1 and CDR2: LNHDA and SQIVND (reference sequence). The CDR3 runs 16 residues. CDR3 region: CASSVGAGVVGETQYF. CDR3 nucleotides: TGTGCCAGTAGTGTGGGGGCAGGGGTTGTCGGGGAGACCCAGTACTTC.

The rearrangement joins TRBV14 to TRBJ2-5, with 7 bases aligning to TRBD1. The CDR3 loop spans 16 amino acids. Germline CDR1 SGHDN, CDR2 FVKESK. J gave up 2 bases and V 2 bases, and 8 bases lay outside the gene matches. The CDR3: CASSQLGTDLQETQYF. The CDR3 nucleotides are TGTGCCAGCAGCCAACTTGGGACAGACCTTCAAGAGACCCAGTACTTC.

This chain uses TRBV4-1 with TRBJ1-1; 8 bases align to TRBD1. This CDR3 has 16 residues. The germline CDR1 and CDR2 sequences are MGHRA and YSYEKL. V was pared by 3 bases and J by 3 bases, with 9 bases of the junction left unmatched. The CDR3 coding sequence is TGCGCCAGCAGCCATTCCGCGGACAGGGCGGACACTGAAGCTTTCTTT. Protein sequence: CASSHSADRADTEAFF.

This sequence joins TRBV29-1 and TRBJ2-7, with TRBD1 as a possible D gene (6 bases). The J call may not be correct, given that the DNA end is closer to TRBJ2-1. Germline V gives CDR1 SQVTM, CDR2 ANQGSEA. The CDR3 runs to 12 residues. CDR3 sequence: CSVGGQSNEQFF. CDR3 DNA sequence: TGCAGCGTTGGAGGACAGTCCAATGAGCAGTTCTTC.

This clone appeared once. CDR3 nucleotide sequence: TGCGCCAGCAGCCAAGGGGAGGGCTGGGCTAGTGAAGCTTTCTTT. It codes for CASSQGEGWASEAFF. The chain has TRBV4-3 and TRBJ1-1; D remains unclear. CDR1 and CDR2 from the germline V gene are LGHNA and YSLEER. This CDR3 spans 15 amino acids. Trimming stripped 1 base from V and 7 bases from J, with 16 bases between.

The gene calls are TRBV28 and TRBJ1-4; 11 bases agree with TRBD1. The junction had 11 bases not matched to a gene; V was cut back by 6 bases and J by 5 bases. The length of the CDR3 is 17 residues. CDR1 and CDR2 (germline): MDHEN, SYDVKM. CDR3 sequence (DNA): TGTGCCAGCAGACCGGACAGGGGGCTATTTGGGAATGAAAAACTGTTTTTT. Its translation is CASRPDRGLFGNEKLFF. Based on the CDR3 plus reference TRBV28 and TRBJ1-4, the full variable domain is DVKVTQSSRYLVKRTGEKVFLECVQDMDHENMFWYRQDPGLGLRLIYFSYDVKMKEKGDIPEGYSVSREKKERFSLILESASTNQTSMYLCASRPDRGLFGNEKLFFGSGTQLSVL.

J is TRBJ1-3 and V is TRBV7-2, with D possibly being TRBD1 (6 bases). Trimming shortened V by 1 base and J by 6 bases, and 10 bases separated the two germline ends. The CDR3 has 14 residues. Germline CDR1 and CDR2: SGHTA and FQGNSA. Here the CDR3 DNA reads TGTGCCAGCAGCTTAGGAGGGGGTACAAACACCATATATTTT. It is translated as CASSLGGGTNTIYF.

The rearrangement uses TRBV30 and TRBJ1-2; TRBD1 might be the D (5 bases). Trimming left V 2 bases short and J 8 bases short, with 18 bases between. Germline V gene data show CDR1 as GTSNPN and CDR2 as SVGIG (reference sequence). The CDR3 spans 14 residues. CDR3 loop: CAWSPVGVARGYTF. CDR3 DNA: TGTGCCTGGAGTCCAGTAGGGGTGGCGAGGGGCTACACCTTC.

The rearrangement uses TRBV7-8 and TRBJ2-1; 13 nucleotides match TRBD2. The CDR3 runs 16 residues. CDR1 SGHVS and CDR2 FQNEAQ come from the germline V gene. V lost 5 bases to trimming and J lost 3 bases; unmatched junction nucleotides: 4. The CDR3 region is CASSLRLAGGYNEQFF. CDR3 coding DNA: TGTGCCAGCAGCCTCCGACTAGCGGGGGGCTACAATGAGCAGTTCTTC.

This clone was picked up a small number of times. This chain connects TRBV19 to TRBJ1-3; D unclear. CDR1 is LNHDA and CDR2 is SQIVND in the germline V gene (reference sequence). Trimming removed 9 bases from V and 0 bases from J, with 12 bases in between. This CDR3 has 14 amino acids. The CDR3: CASQWRISGNTIYF. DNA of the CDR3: TGTGCCAGCCAATGGAGAATCTCTGGAAACACCATATATTTT.

CDR3 DNA sequence: TGTGCCAGCAGCGGCGGGTGGGACAGGGTTACTGAAGCTTTCTTT. Its protein product is CASSGGWDRVTEAFF. The chain joins TRBV7-9 to TRBJ1-1, with TRBD1 matching over 9 bases. The trim removed 5 bases at V and 5 bases at J, leaving 9 bases unmatched. The CDR3 sequence is 15 residues long. Looked up from germline, CDR1 is SEHNR and CDR2 is FQNEAQ (reference sequence).

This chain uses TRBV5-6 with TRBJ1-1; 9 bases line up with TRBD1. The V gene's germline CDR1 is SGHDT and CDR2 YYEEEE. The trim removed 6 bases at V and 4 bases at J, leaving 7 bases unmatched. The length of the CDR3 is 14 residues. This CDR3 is CASTPGQGITEAFF. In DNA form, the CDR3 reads TGTGCCAGCACCCCGGGACAGGGAATCACTGAAGCTTTCTTT.

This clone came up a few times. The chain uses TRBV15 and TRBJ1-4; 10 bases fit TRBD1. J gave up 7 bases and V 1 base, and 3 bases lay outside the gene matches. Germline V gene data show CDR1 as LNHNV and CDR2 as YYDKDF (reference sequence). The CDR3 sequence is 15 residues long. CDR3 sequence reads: CATSRAGTGAEKLFF. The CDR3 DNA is TGTGCCACCAGCAGAGCCGGGACAGGGGCTGAAAAACTGTTTTTT. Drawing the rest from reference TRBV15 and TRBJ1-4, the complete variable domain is DAMVIQNPRYQVTQFGKPVTLSCSQTLNHNVMYWYQQKSSQAPKLLFHYYDKDFNNEADTPDNFQSRRPNTSFCFLDIRSPGLGDTAMYLCATSRAGTGAEKLFFGSGTQLSVL.

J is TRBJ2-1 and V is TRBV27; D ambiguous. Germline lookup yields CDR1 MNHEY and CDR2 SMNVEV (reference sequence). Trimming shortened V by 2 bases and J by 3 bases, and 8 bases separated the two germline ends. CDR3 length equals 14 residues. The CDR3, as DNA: TGTGCCAGCAGTTTAAGTCAGTTCTACAATGAGCAGTTCTTC. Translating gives CASSLSQFYNEQFF.

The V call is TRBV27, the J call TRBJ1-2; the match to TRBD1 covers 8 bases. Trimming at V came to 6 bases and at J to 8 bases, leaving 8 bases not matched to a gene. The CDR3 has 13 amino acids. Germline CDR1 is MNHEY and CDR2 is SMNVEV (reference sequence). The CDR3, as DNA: TGTGCCAGCAGCTCGGACAGGGCGGGGGGCTACACCTTC. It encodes CASSSDRAGGYTF.

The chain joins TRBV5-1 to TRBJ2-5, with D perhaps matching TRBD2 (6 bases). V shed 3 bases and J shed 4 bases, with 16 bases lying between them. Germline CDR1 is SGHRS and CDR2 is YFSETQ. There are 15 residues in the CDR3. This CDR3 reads CASSSLRDSTETQYF. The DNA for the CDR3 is TGCGCCAGCAGCTCCCTACGGGACTCTACAGAGACCCAGTACTTC.

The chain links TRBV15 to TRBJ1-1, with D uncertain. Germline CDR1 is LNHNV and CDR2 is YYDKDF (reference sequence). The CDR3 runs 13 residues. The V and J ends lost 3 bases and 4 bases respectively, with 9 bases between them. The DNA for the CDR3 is TGTGCCACCAGCAGTTCCTTGTTCACTGAAGCTTTCTTT. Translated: CATSSSLFTEAFF.

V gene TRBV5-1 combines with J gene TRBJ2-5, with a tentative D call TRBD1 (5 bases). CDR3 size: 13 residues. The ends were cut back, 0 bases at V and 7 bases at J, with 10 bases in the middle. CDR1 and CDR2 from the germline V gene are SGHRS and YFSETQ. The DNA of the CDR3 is TGCGCCAGCAGCTTGGTAGGGGAAGGGACCCAGTACTTC. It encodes CASSLVGEGTQYF. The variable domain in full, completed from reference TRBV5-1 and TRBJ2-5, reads KAGVTQTPRYLIKTRGQQVTLSCSPISGHRSVSWYQQTPGQGLQFLFEYFSETQRNKGNFPGRFSGRQFSNSRSEMNVSTLELGDSALYLCASSLVGEGTQYFGPGTRLLVL.

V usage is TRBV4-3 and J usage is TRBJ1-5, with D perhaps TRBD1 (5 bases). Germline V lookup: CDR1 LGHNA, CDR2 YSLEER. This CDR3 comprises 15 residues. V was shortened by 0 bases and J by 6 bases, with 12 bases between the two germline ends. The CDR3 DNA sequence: TGCGCCAGCAGCCAAGAGTGGGGAGGGGTTCAGCCCCAGCATTTT. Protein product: CASSQEWGGVQPQHF.

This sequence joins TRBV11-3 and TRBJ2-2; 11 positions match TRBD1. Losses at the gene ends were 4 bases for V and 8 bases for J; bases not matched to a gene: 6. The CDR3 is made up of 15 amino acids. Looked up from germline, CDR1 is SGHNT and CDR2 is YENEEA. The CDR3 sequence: CASSSDRGLEGELFF. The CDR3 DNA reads TGTGCCAGCAGCTCGGACAGGGGGCTGGAGGGGGAGCTGTTTTTT. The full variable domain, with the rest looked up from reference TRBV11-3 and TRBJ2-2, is EAGVVQSPRYKIIEKKQPVAFWCNPISGHNTLYWYLQNLGQGPELLIRYENEEAVDDSQLPKDRFSAERLKGVDSTLKIQPAELGDSAVYLCASSSDRGLEGELFFGEGSRLTVL.

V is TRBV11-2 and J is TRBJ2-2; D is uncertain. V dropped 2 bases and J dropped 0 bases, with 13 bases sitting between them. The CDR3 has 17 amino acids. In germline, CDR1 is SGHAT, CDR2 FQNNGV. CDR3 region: CASSLLSFAANTGELFF. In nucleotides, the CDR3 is TGTGCCAGCAGCTTACTATCCTTTGCGGCGAACACCGGGGAGCTGTTTTTT.

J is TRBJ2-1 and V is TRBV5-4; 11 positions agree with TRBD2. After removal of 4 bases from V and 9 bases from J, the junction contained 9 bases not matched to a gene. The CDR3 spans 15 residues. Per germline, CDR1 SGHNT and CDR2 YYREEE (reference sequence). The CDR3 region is CASSRELAGEGEQFF. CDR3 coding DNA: TGTGCCAGCAGCCGAGAACTAGCGGGAGAGGGTGAGCAGTTCTTC.

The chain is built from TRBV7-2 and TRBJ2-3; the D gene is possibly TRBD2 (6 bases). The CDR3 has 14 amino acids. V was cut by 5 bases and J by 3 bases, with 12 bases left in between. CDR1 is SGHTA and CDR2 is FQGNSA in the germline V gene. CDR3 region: CASSTLALTDTQYF. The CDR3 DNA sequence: TGTGCCAGCAGCACTCTAGCGTTAACAGATACGCAGTATTTT.